Given below is one TCR beta chain in context. What it recognizes is unknown. The entry originates in a study of T cell repertoires in cytomegalovirus infection. Study observations and caveats: The cumulative frequency of public TCR beta families identified carriers of CMV plus the relevant HLA.

With V trimmed by 3 bases and J by 6 bases, 9 bases remained unmatched. The CDR3 runs to 17 residues. Germline V gene lookup returns CDR1 SGHTA and CDR2 FQGNSA. One entry per CDR3 protein, called by TCRdb with MiXCR from the reads. The sample contains fewer than 550,000 distinct CDR3 sequences, about 11% of which appear only once. Source material: PBMCs. V usage is TRBV7-2 and J usage is TRBJ2-3; TRBD2 aligns across 13 bases. The sequence was obtained from a human donor in good health (CMV status not recorded). Some clones in this sample may be carry-over from other donors' samples. CDR3 loop: CASSLPLAGGPGDTQYF. CDR3 in DNA: TGTGCCAGCAGCTTGCCACTAGCGGGAGGGCCCGGGGATACGCAGTATTTT.